This TCR beta chain was captured by sequencing in a study of blood T cell repertoires in COVID-19. The wider study: Collection of acute and convalescent COVID-19 samples took place in the United States, Italy and Spain.

Original data processing: Estimation of nucleated cell counts was performed using reference gene primer amplification. TCRdb's table, derived via immunoSEQ multiplex PCR, lists solely in-frame clones and lacks some. The DNA gave D and trimming, while V, J and clone size come from that table. The repertoire holds 90,000 to 140,000 clones, with about four fifths as singletons. Deletions cut 6 bases from V and 1 base from J, with 9 bases between. This CDR3 spans 13 amino acids. The germline CDR1 and CDR2 sequences are MNHNY and SVGAGI (reference sequence). The clonotype was recovered from a man older than 75 with acute or convalescent COVID-19. Sample: peripheral blood. The V call is TRBV6-6, the J call TRBJ1-1; TRBD1 is a possible D gene (5 bases). This chain's CDR3 is CASSTTGNTEAFF. For the CDR3, the DNA is TGTGCCAGCAGCACCACAGGGAACACTGAAGCTTTCTTT.